The 21 T cell receptor beta chains in this list originate from one sample, sequenced in a study of T cell responses to AZD1222 COVID-19 vaccine. TCRdb keeps only in-frame clones here, not all; method: immunoSEQ multiplex PCR. The data show 170,000 or so clones, 88% seen once. The sample here was peripheral blood, taken 28 days after the second AZD1222 dose. The receptors come from an adult who received the AZD1222 COVID-19 vaccine.

A remark on this clone: One end of the junction varies from germline; a read error may be responsible. The chain is built from TRBV5-1 and TRBJ1-2, with a possible D match to TRBD1 (6 bases). The CDR3 length is 12 residues. CDR1 is SGHRS and CDR2 is YFSETQ in the germline V gene. The CDR3 region has the DNA TGCGCCAGCAGCTCCAGCGGGGGCCGGGGACTCTTC. It yields the protein CASSSSGGRGLF.

CDR3 protein: CASSPANGAGGGNEQFF. Here the CDR3 DNA reads TGTGCCAGCAGCCCCGCCAATGGAGCGGGGGGAGGTAATGAGCAGTTCTTC. The chain combines TRBV6-2 or TRBV6-3 with TRBJ2-1, with 9 bases lining up with TRBD2. The CDR3 is 17 residues long. Germline V gives CDR1 MNHEY, CDR2 SVGEGT. Germline trimming cut 6 bases from V and 7 bases from J; bases unmatched to any gene: 16.

The CDR3 sequence: CASSQRTGYGYTF. In DNA form, the CDR3 reads TGTGCCAGCAGCCAAAGGACAGGGTATGGCTACACCTTC. The chain combines TRBV5-4 with TRBJ1-2, with 8 nucleotides matching TRBD1. The V and J ends lost 4 bases and 5 bases, in that order; junction bases with no gene match: 4. The CDR3 is made up of 13 amino acids. Germline V lookup: CDR1 SGHNT, CDR2 YYREEE (reference sequence).

The V gene is TRBV25-1, the J gene TRBJ2-5; TRBD2 agrees at 11 bases. The ends lost 1 base at V and 5 bases at J; junction bases unmatched: 9. The germline V gene encodes CDR1 MGHDK and CDR2 SYGVNS. This CDR3 is built from 17 residues. In DNA form, the CDR3 reads TGTGCCAGCAGTGAATTCGTAGCGGGGGGGCCCTTCGAGACCCAGTACTTC. It codes for CASSEFVAGGPFETQYF.

V and J are TRBV9 and TRBJ2-1; D perhaps matches TRBD2 (8 bases). The CDR3 extends over 15 amino acids. Germline V gives CDR1 SGDLS, CDR2 YYNGEE. Between the trimmed V and J ends, which lost 1 base and 9 bases, there was a span of 17 bases. In nucleotides, the CDR3 is TGTGCCAGCAGCGTACGGGGACTAGGGGGCGGTGAGCAGTTCTTC. Translated: CASSVRGLGGGEQFF. The entire variable domain, with the rest obtained from reference TRBV9 and TRBJ2-1, is as follows: DSGVTQTPKHLITATGQRVTLRCSPRSGDLSVYWYQQSLDQGLQFLIQYYNGEERAKGNILERFSAQQFPDLHSELNLSSLELGDSALYFCASSVRGLGGGEQFFGPGTRLTVL.

The V call is TRBV28, the J call TRBJ1-5; tentatively, D is TRBD1 (5 bases). CDR1 MDHEN and CDR2 SYDVKM come from the germline V gene. V lost 5 bases and J 9 bases, leaving 17 bases between the germline ends. The CDR3 spans 14 residues. The DNA of the CDR3 is TGTGCCAGCAGTGAAGGGCAGGGCGGCATGCCCCAGCATTTT. Its translation: CASSEGQGGMPQHF.

V gene TRBV7-8 combines with J gene TRBJ1-2; 8 positions agree with TRBD1. The length of the CDR3 is 14 residues. From germline, CDR1 is SGHVS and CDR2 FQNEAQ. Trimming cost V 1 base and J 3 bases; bases outside gene matches: 1. The CDR3 coding sequence is TGTGCCAGCAGCTTAGGGGGACAGGACTATGGCTACACCTTC. Translation: CASSLGGQDYGYTF.

J is TRBJ1-5 and V is TRBV28; D is unresolved. Germline lookup yields CDR1 MDHEN and CDR2 SYDVKM. The CDR3 runs to 13 residues. V was shortened by 3 bases and J by 3 bases, with 6 bases between the two germline ends. The CDR3 coding sequence is TGTGCCAGCAGTTTTGGGGTCAATCAGCCCCAGCATTTT. This codes for CASSFGVNQPQHF.

The rearrangement joins TRBV5-1 to TRBJ2-3, with TRBD2 matching 15 bases. The trim removed 4 bases at V and 7 bases at J, leaving 7 bases unmatched. The CDR3 is made up of 16 amino acids. CDR1 SGHRS and CDR2 YFSETQ come from the germline V gene. The CDR3 is CASSTGLAGGPYTQYF. The CDR3 region has the DNA TGCGCCAGCAGCACCGGACTAGCGGGGGGGCCCTATACGCAGTATTTT. The full variable domain, completed using reference TRBV5-1 and TRBJ2-3, is KAGVTQTPRYLIKTRGQQVTLSCSPISGHRSVSWYQQTPGQGLQFLFEYFSETQRNKGNFPGRFSGRQFSNSRSEMNVSTLELGDSALYLCASSTGLAGGPYTQYFGPGTRLTVL.

The V and J genes are TRBV29-1 and TRBJ2-1, with D perhaps assigned TRBD1 or TRBD2 (5 bases each). The germline V and J ends were trimmed by 6 bases and 7 bases, with 16 bases remaining between them. The CDR3 loop spans 13 amino acids. Germline V gene sequence: CDR1 SQVTM, CDR2 ANQGSEA. The CDR3 DNA follows: TGCAGCGTCCCCCGGGACGTGTTAAATGAGCAGTTCTTC. Its translation: CSVPRDVLNEQFF.

V is TRBV10-2 and J is TRBJ1-3; TRBD1 matches 7 bases. The germline CDR1 and CDR2 sequences are WSHSY and SAAADI. The V gene end was trimmed by 5 bases and the J gene end by 0 bases; junction bases not matched to a gene: 4. CDR3 size: 15 residues. CDR3 sequence (DNA): TGCGCCAGCAGTCCGGGACAGAACTCTGGAAACACCATATATTTT. Translation gives CASSPGQNSGNTIYF.

The V gene is TRBV9, the J gene TRBJ1-2; 10 bases are a match to TRBD1. V lost 0 bases and J lost 4; bases outside the gene matches: 6. This CDR3 has 16 residues. Germline-derived CDR1 and CDR2 are SGDLS and YYNGEE. In nucleotides, the CDR3 is TGTGCCAGCAGCGTAGTTCCCGGGACAGGGGTCTATGGCTACACCTTC. This translates into CASSVVPGTGVYGYTF. Drawing the rest from reference TRBV9 and TRBJ1-2, the complete variable domain is DSGVTQTPKHLITATGQRVTLRCSPRSGDLSVYWYQQSLDQGLQFLIQYYNGEERAKGNILERFSAQQFPDLHSELNLSSLELGDSALYFCASSVVPGTGVYGYTFGSGTRLTVV.

The V and J genes are TRBV6-5 and TRBJ1-2; 8 nucleotides match TRBD1. The CDR3 extends over 14 amino acids. Germline CDR1 is MNHEY and CDR2 is SVGAGI. The ends lost 10 bases at V and 0 bases at J; junction bases unmatched: 7. Written as DNA, the CDR3 is TGTGCCACCGGACAGGGCGAGACTAACTATGGCTACACCTTC. Its translation: CATGQGETNYGYTF.

The rearrangement links TRBV27 to TRBJ2-3; D not certain. Germline V lookup: CDR1 MNHEY, CDR2 SMNVEV (reference sequence). The V gene lost 6 bases and the J gene lost 1 base, with 11 bases spanning the gap. The CDR3 has 14 amino acids. Written as DNA, the CDR3 is TGTGCCAGCAGCCCCATTTCCCGCACAGATACGCAGTATTTT. Translation gives CASSPISRTDTQYF.

The CDR3 nucleotides read TGTGCCAGCAGTTTCCCAGTCAGTGCCACCCTCTATGGCTACACCTTC. Translation: CASSFPVSATLYGYTF. The gene calls are TRBV28 and TRBJ1-2; no firm D call. This CDR3 is 16 amino acids long. The V end was cut by 3 bases, the J end by 4 bases, with 18 bases between. CDR1 and CDR2 from the germline V gene are MDHEN and SYDVKM.

The chain has TRBV12-3 or TRBV12-4 and TRBJ1-6; D might be TRBD1 (5 bases). CDR3 size: 11 residues. V dropped 3 bases and J dropped 13 bases, with 7 bases sitting between them. As DNA, the CDR3 is TGTGCCAGCAGTTTGGCAGGGCCCCTCCACTTT. This encodes CASSLAGPLHF.

The chain employs TRBV7-9 and TRBJ1-5, with D tentatively TRBD1 (5 bases). The CDR3 runs to 13 residues. Germline loops: CDR1 SEHNR, CDR2 FQNEAQ (reference sequence). V gave up 4 bases and J gave up 5 bases, with 9 bases separating them. The CDR3 spells CASSSDTYQPQHF. The CDR3 DNA is TGTGCCAGCAGCTCGGACACCTATCAGCCCCAGCATTTT.

The V and J genes are TRBV11-1 and TRBJ2-5; D perhaps matches TRBD1 (5 bases). This CDR3 spans 14 amino acids. Trimming cost V 5 bases and J 5 bases, with 15 bases left between them. CDR1 is SGHAT and CDR2 is FQDESV in the germline V gene (reference sequence). The CDR3 region has the DNA TGTGCCAGCAGCCATACGACAGTTCGGGAGACCCAGTACTTC. Translated, it gives CASSHTTVRETQYF.

This chain joins TRBV6-6 and TRBJ1-1; D may be TRBD1 (5 bases). From germline, CDR1 is MNHNY and CDR2 SVGAGI (reference sequence). CDR3 length equals 14 residues. V lost 10 bases and J lost 6, with 21 bases in between. The CDR3 is CATVGSMGGAEAFF. Here the CDR3 DNA reads TGTGCCACAGTGGGTAGTATGGGAGGGGCTGAAGCTTTCTTT.

The chain carries TRBV7-2 and TRBJ1-6; D gene ambiguous. Trimming took off 1 base at V and 8 bases at J, with 18 bases between the two ends. There are 17 residues in the CDR3. CDR1 is SGHTA and CDR2 is FQGNSA in the germline V gene. The CDR3: CASSLDRRPGPYSPLHF. The CDR3 DNA sequence: TGTGCCAGCAGCTTAGATCGGAGACCCGGACCCTATTCACCCCTCCACTTT.

V is TRBV18 and J is TRBJ1-2; D is perhaps TRBD1 (5 bases). V lost 1 base, J lost 3 bases, and 9 bases lay in between. The CDR3 consists of 14 residues. Germline loops: CDR1 KGHSH, CDR2 LQKENI. The CDR3 DNA reads as TGTGCCAGCTCACCACGCCGGGGGGACTATGGCTACACCTTC. It yields the protein CASSPRRGDYGYTF.